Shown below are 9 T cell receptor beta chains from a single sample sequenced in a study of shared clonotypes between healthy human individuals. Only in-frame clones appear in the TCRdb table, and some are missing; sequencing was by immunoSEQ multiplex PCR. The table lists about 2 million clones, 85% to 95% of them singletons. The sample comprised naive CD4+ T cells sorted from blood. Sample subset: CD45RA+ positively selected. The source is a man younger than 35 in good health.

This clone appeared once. CDR3 nucleotides: TGTGCCAGCAGTCATTCCGGGACCGCAAGCGAGCAGTTCTTC. Its protein is CASSHSGTASEQFF. The J gene is TRBJ2-1, the V gene TRBV28; either TRBD1 or TRBD2 may supply D (5 bases each). Germline V CDR1 and CDR2: MDHEN, SYDVKM. V was clipped by 5 bases and J by 10 bases, with 18 bases between them. The CDR3 is made up of 14 amino acids.

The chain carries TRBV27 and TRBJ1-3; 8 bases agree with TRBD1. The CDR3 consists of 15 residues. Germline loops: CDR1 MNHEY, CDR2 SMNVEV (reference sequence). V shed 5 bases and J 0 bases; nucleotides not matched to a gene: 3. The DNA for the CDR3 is TGTGCCAGCAGTCGGACAGGGAACTCTGGAAACACCATATATTTT. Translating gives CASSRTGNSGNTIYF.

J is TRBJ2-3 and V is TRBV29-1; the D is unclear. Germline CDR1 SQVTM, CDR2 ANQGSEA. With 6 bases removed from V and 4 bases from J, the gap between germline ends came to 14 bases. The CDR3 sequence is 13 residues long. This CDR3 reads CSVQRLVADTQYF. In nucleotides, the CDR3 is TGCAGCGTCCAACGGCTAGTCGCAGATACGCAGTATTTT.

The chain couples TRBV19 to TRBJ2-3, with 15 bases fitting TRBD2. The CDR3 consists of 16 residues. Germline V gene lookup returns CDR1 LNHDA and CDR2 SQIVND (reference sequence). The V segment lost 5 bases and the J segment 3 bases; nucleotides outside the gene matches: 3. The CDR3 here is CASSPGLAGGTDTQYF. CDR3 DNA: TGTGCCAGTAGTCCCGGACTAGCGGGAGGGACAGATACGCAGTATTTT.

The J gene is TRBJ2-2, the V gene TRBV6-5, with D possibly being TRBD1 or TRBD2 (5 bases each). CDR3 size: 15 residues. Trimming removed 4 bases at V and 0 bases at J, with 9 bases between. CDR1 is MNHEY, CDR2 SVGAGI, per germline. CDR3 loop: CASSWGTANTGELFF. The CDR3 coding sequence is TGTGCCAGCAGTTGGGGGACGGCGAACACCGGGGAGCTGTTTTTT.

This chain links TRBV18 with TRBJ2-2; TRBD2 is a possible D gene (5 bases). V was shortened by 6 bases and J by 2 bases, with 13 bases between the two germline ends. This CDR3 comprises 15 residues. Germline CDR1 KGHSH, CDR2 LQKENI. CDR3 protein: CASSSGLDNTGELFF. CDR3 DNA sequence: TGTGCCAGCTCCTCAGGACTCGATAACACCGGGGAGCTGTTTTTT.

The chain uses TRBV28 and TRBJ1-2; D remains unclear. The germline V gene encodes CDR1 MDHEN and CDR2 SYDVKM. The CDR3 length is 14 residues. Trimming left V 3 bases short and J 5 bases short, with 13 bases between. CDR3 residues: CASSFSGDFYGYTF. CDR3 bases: TGTGCCAGCAGTTTTTCAGGCGATTTTTATGGCTACACCTTC.

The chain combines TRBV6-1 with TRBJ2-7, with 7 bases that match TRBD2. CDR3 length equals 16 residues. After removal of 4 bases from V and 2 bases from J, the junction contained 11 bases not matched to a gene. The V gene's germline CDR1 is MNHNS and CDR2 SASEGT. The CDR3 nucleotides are TGTGCCAGCAGTGGCGCACCGGGACTACCCACCTACGAGCAGTACTTC. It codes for CASSGAPGLPTYEQYF.

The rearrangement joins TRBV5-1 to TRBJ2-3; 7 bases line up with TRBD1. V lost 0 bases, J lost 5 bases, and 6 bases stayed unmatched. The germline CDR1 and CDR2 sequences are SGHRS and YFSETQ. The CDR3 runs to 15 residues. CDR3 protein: CASSLGRQGKDTQYF. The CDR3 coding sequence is TGCGCCAGCAGCTTGGGCCGACAGGGAAAAGATACGCAGTATTTT.